The 23 T cell receptor beta chains below all came from one sample that was sequenced in a study of cytomegalovirus exposure and HLA in healthy donors. The PCR employed 60 Vbeta primers together with 13 Jbeta primers. Assay used: immunoSEQ multiplex PCR; TCRdb lists only in-frame clones, some missing. The sample comprises about 100,000 clones, approximately 80% of which are singletons, and 1.2% rests with the top ten. Material: PBMCs. Source of these receptors: a woman between 18 and 29 years old in good health and CMV-seronegative.

Only a few counts were recorded for this clone. The chain recombines TRBV5-6 with TRBJ2-1; 7 nucleotides agree with TRBD1. V dropped 3 bases and J dropped 7; count of bases not matched to a gene: 1. Germline V gene lookup returns CDR1 SGHDT and CDR2 YYEEEE. This CDR3 has 12 residues. Written as DNA, the CDR3 is TGTGCCAGCAGCTGGGACAGAAATGAGCAGTTCTTC. It codes for CASSWDRNEQFF.

The chain employs TRBV2 and TRBJ2-7; 9 bases agree with TRBD2. J was trimmed by 5 bases and V by 6 bases; bases with no gene match: 11. This CDR3 comprises 15 residues. Germline lookup yields CDR1 SNHLY and CDR2 FYNNEI. As DNA, the CDR3 is TGTGCCAGCAGGGAGATTAGCGGGGGTGCTCACGAGCAGTACTTC. Its translation is CASREISGGAHEQYF.

This rearrangement joins TRBV19 to TRBJ1-5; D possibly corresponds to TRBD1 (6 bases). CDR3 size: 16 residues. V lost 2 bases, J lost 4 bases, and 15 bases lay in between. The V gene's germline CDR1 is LNHDA and CDR2 SQIVND (reference sequence). CDR3: CASSIFNRASNQPQHF. CDR3 in DNA: TGTGCCAGTAGTATATTTAACAGGGCCTCAAATCAGCCCCAGCATTTT.

The V and J genes are TRBV27 and TRBJ1-5; D is ambiguous. The CDR3 sequence is 14 residues long. The ends were cut back, 5 bases at V and 0 bases at J, with 8 bases in the middle. Germline CDR1 reads MNHEY; CDR2 reads SMNVEV (reference sequence). The CDR3 bases are TGTGCCAGCAGTAACACAGCTAGCAATCAGCCCCAGCATTTT. It is translated as CASSNTASNQPQHF.

The gene calls are TRBV7-2 and TRBJ2-7; 8 nucleotides align to TRBD1. Germline assignment: CDR1 SGHTA and CDR2 FQGNSA. With V trimmed by 3 bases and J by 6 bases, 10 bases remained unmatched. The CDR3 is made up of 15 amino acids. CDR3 protein: CASSFRRTGLFEQYF. CDR3 in DNA: TGTGCCAGCAGCTTTAGGAGGACAGGGTTGTTCGAGCAGTACTTC.

The chain couples TRBV11-2 to TRBJ2-7; maybe TRBD1 (5 bases). In germline, CDR1 is SGHAT, CDR2 FQNNGV. Trimming pared 0 bases from V and 3 bases from J, leaving 9 bases between. The length of the CDR3 is 14 residues. CDR3 loop: CASSLDQGNYEQYF. CDR3 in DNA: TGTGCCAGCAGCTTAGATCAGGGTAACTACGAGCAGTACTTC.

The chain carries TRBV7-2 and TRBJ2-7, with TRBD1 as a possible D gene (6 bases). This CDR3 region has 14 residues. V was pared by 6 bases and J by 0 bases, with 12 bases between. CDR1 SGHTA and CDR2 FQGNSA come from the germline V gene. In DNA form, the CDR3 reads TGTGCCAGCAGAGATCGACAGGTCTCCTACGAGCAGTACTTC. As protein: CASRDRQVSYEQYF.

This chain joins TRBV15 and TRBJ2-3; the match to TRBD2 covers 9 bases. CDR1 and CDR2 from the germline V gene are LNHNV and YYDKDF (reference sequence). V dropped 2 bases and J dropped 6; count of bases not matched to a gene: 6. CDR3 size: 15 residues. This CDR3 reads CATSRPGLAGDTQYF. The CDR3 DNA reads as TGTGCCACCAGCAGACCGGGACTAGCAGGGGATACGCAGTATTTT. The whole variable domain, filled in from reference TRBV15 and TRBJ2-3, reads DAMVIQNPRYQVTQFGKPVTLSCSQTLNHNVMYWYQQKSSQAPKLLFHYYDKDFNNEADTPDNFQSRRPNTSFCFLDIRSPGLGDTAMYLCATSRPGLAGDTQYFGPGTRLTVL.

The J gene is TRBJ1-2, the V gene TRBV27, with 7 bases identical to TRBD1. The CDR3 runs to 14 residues. CDR1 MNHEY and CDR2 SMNVEV come from the germline V gene (reference sequence). V was clipped by 5 bases and J by 6 bases; unmatched bases: 9. The CDR3 is CASSPPGQLHGYTF. The CDR3 DNA sequence: TGTGCCAGCAGTCCCCCGGGACAGTTACATGGCTACACCTTC.

V gene TRBV5-1 combines with J gene TRBJ1-6; 7 bases match TRBD1. Germline-derived CDR1 and CDR2 are SGHRS and YFSETQ. This CDR3 is 18 amino acids long. V gave up 5 bases and J gave up 0 bases; unmatched junction bases: 11. The CDR3 nucleotides are TGCGCCAGCAGTTCCCGGGACAGCGGGGGCTCCTATAATTCACCCCTCCACTTT. It yields the protein CASSSRDSGGSYNSPLHF.

The chain links TRBV4-3 to TRBJ1-6; 8 bases match TRBD1. CDR1 and CDR2 (germline): LGHNA, YSLEER. The ends lost 3 bases at V and 5 bases at J; junction bases unmatched: 6. The length of the CDR3 is 16 residues. CDR3: CASSHEGTGHNSPLHF. The CDR3 DNA reads as TGCGCCAGCAGCCATGAAGGGACAGGACATAATTCACCCCTCCACTTT.

Only a few counts were recorded for this clone. The V gene is TRBV18, the J gene TRBJ2-1; 7 bases are shared with TRBD1. This CDR3 contains 14 residues. V dropped 1 base and J dropped 8; count of bases not matched to a gene: 5. Germline V gene data show CDR1 as KGHSH and CDR2 as LQKENI. The CDR3, as DNA: TGTGCCAGCTCACCACGGCAGGGGACAGATGAGCAGTTCTTC. Translated, it gives CASSPRQGTDEQFF.

The chain uses TRBV7-2 and TRBJ1-1; D is perhaps TRBD1 (6 bases). Germline CDR1 reads SGHTA; CDR2 reads FQGNSA. This CDR3 is 14 amino acids long. V lost 2 bases and J lost 4, with 11 bases in between. CDR3 DNA sequence: TGTGCCAGCAGCTTAAAAGGGGGTATCACTGAAGCTTTCTTT. This encodes CASSLKGGITEAFF.

V usage is TRBV19 and J usage is TRBJ2-6; 7 positions match TRBD1. The length of the CDR3 is 17 residues. CDR1 and CDR2 (germline): LNHDA, SQIVND (reference sequence). Trimming removed 1 base from V and 3 bases from J; junction bases left unmatched: 6. CDR3 residues: CASSIVAGGYGANVLTF. The DNA for the CDR3 is TGTGCCAGTAGTATAGTGGCAGGGGGATATGGGGCCAACGTCCTGACTTTC. Based on the CDR3 plus reference TRBV19 and TRBJ2-6, the full variable domain is DGGITQSPKYLFRKEGQNVTLSCEQNLNHDAMYWYRQDPGQGLRLIYYSQIVNDFQKGDIAEGYSVSREKKESFPLTVTSAQKNPTAFYLCASSIVAGGYGANVLTFGAGSRLTVL.

The chain carries TRBV27 and TRBJ1-2; 10 nucleotides align to TRBD1. Germline lookup yields CDR1 MNHEY and CDR2 SMNVEV (reference sequence). After removal of 5 bases from V and 4 bases from J, the junction contained 7 bases not matched to a gene. The CDR3 totals 15 residues. CDR3 sequence (DNA): TGTGCCAGCAGTCGCCGGGACAGGGGAATCTATGGCTACACCTTC. This encodes CASSRRDRGIYGYTF.

V is TRBV27 and J is TRBJ2-7, with D possibly matching TRBD2 (6 bases). V dropped 3 bases and J dropped 6 bases, with 12 bases sitting between them. The CDR3 consists of 13 residues. Germline lookup yields CDR1 MNHEY and CDR2 SMNVEV (reference sequence). The chain's CDR3 is CASSLGQGGEQYF. The DNA of the CDR3 is TGTGCCAGCAGTTTGGGGCAGGGAGGCGAGCAGTACTTC.

The rearrangement links TRBV5-6 to TRBJ2-5, with 10 positions matching TRBD1. Trimming took 3 bases from V and 6 from J; bases not matched to a gene: 8. CDR3 length: 15 residues. Germline assignment: CDR1 SGHDT and CDR2 YYEEEE. CDR3 in DNA: TGTGCCAGCAGCTCGGGACAGGGGTATGGAAAGACCCAGTACTTC. Amino acid sequence: CASSSGQGYGKTQYF.

The chain links TRBV10-3 to TRBJ1-1; D is unclear. V lost 4 bases and J lost 6, with 12 bases in between. CDR3 length: 13 amino acids. The V gene's germline CDR1 is ENHRY and CDR2 SYGVKD. For the CDR3, the DNA is TGTGCCATCAGTGGGTCGAGCCAGGCTGAAGCTTTCTTT. Its protein is CAISGSSQAEAFF.

The rearrangement joins TRBV9 to TRBJ2-7, with 8 positions matching TRBD1. This CDR3 spans 14 amino acids. Germline V gene lookup returns CDR1 SGDLS and CDR2 YYNGEE. Losses at the gene ends were 4 bases for V and 4 bases for J; bases not matched to a gene: 7. DNA for the CDR3: TGTGCCAGCAGCCCCCGGACAGGGAGGTACGAGCAGTACTTC. This codes for CASSPRTGRYEQYF.

The V gene is TRBV12-5, the J gene TRBJ2-3; 8 bases map to TRBD2. J was trimmed by 2 bases and V by 3 bases; bases with no gene match: 7. The CDR3 runs 16 residues. CDR1 and CDR2 (germline): LGHNT, FRNRAP. CDR3 protein: CASGFGASGYTDTQYF. As DNA, the CDR3 is TGTGCTAGTGGTTTCGGGGCTAGCGGGTACACAGATACGCAGTATTTT.

This clone was picked up one time. This sequence joins TRBV9 and TRBJ1-3; D possibly corresponds to TRBD1 (6 bases). V lost 3 bases and J 0 bases, leaving 7 bases between the germline ends. Germline V gives CDR1 SGDLS, CDR2 YYNGEE. The CDR3 spans 14 residues. This chain's CDR3 is CASSETGSGNTIYF. Here the CDR3 DNA reads TGTGCCAGCAGCGAGACAGGCTCTGGAAACACCATATATTTT.

The chain combines TRBV27 with TRBJ2-3; D unresolved. Germline V gene data show CDR1 as MNHEY and CDR2 as SMNVEV (reference sequence). This CDR3 has 12 residues. V gave up 4 bases and J gave up 4 bases, with 6 bases separating them. The CDR3 here is CASSSIPDTQYF. The CDR3 DNA reads TGTGCCAGCAGTTCTATCCCAGATACGCAGTATTTT.

This chain connects TRBV27 to TRBJ2-7, with 10 nucleotides matching TRBD2. Unmatched junction bases numbered 6, after V lost 3 bases and J lost 1 base. The CDR3 sequence is 16 residues long. The germline V gene encodes CDR1 MNHEY and CDR2 SMNVEV (reference sequence). The CDR3 sequence: CASSFSRTSGSYEQYF. The CDR3, as DNA: TGTGCCAGCAGTTTTTCCAGGACTAGCGGATCCTACGAGCAGTACTTC.